This entry is about one T cell receptor (beta chain). The sample is drawn from a study of blood T cell repertoires in COVID-19. Overall study context: From the United States, Italy and Spain came samples of acute and convalescent COVID-19.

The authors' processing: Amplification of reference gene primers provided the estimated nucleated cell counts. The assay was immunoSEQ multiplex PCR, and TCRdb's table has in-frame clones only and misses some. V, J and clone size reflect that table, while D and trimming were determined from the DNA. This sample has fewer than 400,000 clones, with about 86% found just once. This TCR was recovered from a man between 25 and 39 years old with active or convalescent COVID-19. The sequencing sample was made of peripheral blood.

CDR3 in DNA: TGTGCCAGCAGCTTAGGGGGACAGGGATTAAACACCATATATTTT. This gives the protein CASSLGGQGLNTIYF. The chain carries TRBV7-6 and TRBJ1-3; 9 bases line up with TRBD1. The germline gives CDR1 SGHVS, CDR2 FNYEAQ. The length of the CDR3 is 15 residues. V lost 1 base, J lost 6 bases, and 4 bases stayed unmatched.